This note documents a single T cell receptor (beta chain) sequence. Its antigen is currently not known. No much larger clonotype is one base removed from it; base qualities were not supplied. TCRbeta CDR3 regions were amplified from genomic DNA by means of the immunoSEQ Assay, a bias-controlled multiplex PCR. In the source study's methods: The number of nucleated cells in each sample was estimated from the amplification of reference gene primers within the assay. To quantify the absolute abundance of each unique TCRbeta CDR3 rearrangement, sequence reads were collapsed and filtered. For each sample, productive Simpson clonality was calculated by taking the square root of Simpson's diversity index across productive rearrangements. TCRdb limited this immuneACCESS table to in-frame rearrangements with V and J called. A share of clones is missing; checked studies link under half to unresolved V genes, and the rest is unexplained. That table gives V, J and clone size, and the DNA gave D and trimming. The table for this sample lists 100,000 to 150,000 clones; roughly 90% of them were counted only once. The ten largest clones take up around 2.5% of the sample.

Trimming costs V 2 bases and J 1 base, and their ends lie 11 bases apart. From the cysteine up to the phenylalanine, the CDR3 has a length of 15 residues. CDR3 DNA is the only sequence kept; it has 45 bases, read in frame from the first base. As encoded in the germline V gene, CDR1 is MNHEY while CDR2 is SVGEGT. Enrolling through a virtual design, the prospective study's participants ranged in age from roughly 18 to 95 years and lived across more than 20 United States geographic areas. Cohort assignment in the prospective study relied on participant-reported clinical history from a screening survey and a study questionnaire. For ImmuneRACE Cohort 3, a participant was defined as recovered based on two consecutive negative NP/OP PCR tests, clearance by a healthcare professional, or resolution of symptoms. Mobile phlebotomists in the prospective study collected whole blood, serum and a nasopharyngeal or oropharyngeal swab from every participant. Prospective study participants could optionally give additional blood draws and questionnaires over an approximately two-month period. Blood samples from the prospective study were shipped frozen or at room temperature prior to DNA extraction.

These data originate in a study of blood T cell repertoires in COVID-19 (TCRdb year 2020). Broadly, across the study: Samples from collaborators originated in the United States, Italy and Spain and spanned both the acute and convalescent phases of COVID-19. The repertoires were released in a freely available public database meant as a resource for research on the immune response to SARS-CoV-2. HLA class I and class II types, where available, came from metadata supplied by the sample provider rather than from assay-based typing. The prospective study material was composed of cDNA or gDNA derived from T cells, B-cell-depleted T cells, or PBMCs. Samples were obtained from the ongoing ImmuneRACE study (first 160 participants) and from over 1,000 subjects provided by 6 global collaborators. Nearly every sample came with metadata listing a de-identified subject ID, COVID-19 status, age in years and sex. Deeply sampled blood TCRbeta repertoires from subjects exposed to, actively infected with, or recovered from COVID-19 were included in the dataset. Study-wide findings and limitations: Clinical and demographic metadata were provided uncurated, with the amount varying by source and participant.

The clonotype comes from a woman aged 45-59 years who had recovered from COVID-19. This chain is built from TRBV6-2 or TRBV6-3 and TRBJ1-2, and possibly TRBD1, on 5 matching bases. The specimen sequenced was PBMCs or T cells enriched from blood (not recorded which). At the DNA level, the sequence is TGTGCCAGCAGTTACCTTCGTGACAGTAACTATGGCTACACCTTC. This translates into CASSYLRDSNYGYTF.